The T cell receptor beta chain described here comes from a study of graft-versus-host responses after intestinal transplantation. For the study at large: Recipients were given multivisceral, liver-intestinal, or isolated intestinal transplants. Each patient got anti-thymocyte globulin induction, then tacrolimus and steroids for two to four years. Study-level points and caveats: High graft-versus-host to host-versus-graft T cell clonal ratios marked allografts of patients with graft-donor macrochimerism.

Some clones are missing from TCRdb's copy, which holds only in-frame ones; the method was immunoSEQ multiplex PCR. The data contain 75,000 to 95,000 clones, 75% to 95% of them singletons. Turning to this clone: Its cognate antigen is unknown.

Trimming pared 1 base from V and 5 bases from J, leaving 14 bases between. Germline V gene data show CDR1 as MGHDK and CDR2 as SYGVNS. The length of the CDR3 is 16 residues. This specimen was unstimulated CD4+ T cells sorted from spleen or lymph node cells, taken before transplant. The TCR sequence derives from a human donor who was the organ donor for an intestinal transplant. This rearrangement joins TRBV25-1 to TRBJ2-2; D might be TRBD1 (5 bases). The CDR3 reads CASSELIGQGTGELFF. DNA of the CDR3: TGTGCCAGCAGTGAATTAATAGGTCAGGGAACCGGGGAGCTGTTTTTT. Together with reference TRBV25-1 and TRBJ2-2, the CDR3 gives the full variable domain: EADIYQTPRYLVIGTGKKITLECSQTMGHDKMYWYQQDPGMELHLIHYSYGVNSTEKGDLSSESTVSRIRTEHFPLTLESARPSHTSQYLCASSELIGQGTGELFFGEGSRLTVL.